The 16 T cell receptor beta chains below come from one sample, sequenced in a study of early T cells in non-severe SARS-CoV-2 infection. Each CDR3 protein gets one entry after TCRdb re-called the 5' RACE reads with MiXCR. The sample lists 35,000 to 45,000 distinct CDR3 sequences, approximately 12% occurring once. The sequenced sample consisted of whole blood. These receptors all come from an adult who was a healthcare worker with PCR-confirmed SARS-CoV-2 infection or an uninfected control (not recorded which).

This sequence joins TRBV7-8 and TRBJ2-5; D may be TRBD1 (6 bases). This CDR3 has 15 amino acids. From germline, CDR1 is SGHVS and CDR2 FQNEAQ. V was clipped by 3 bases and J by 2 bases, with 13 bases between them. CDR3 in amino acids: CASSLRGHSQETQYF. CDR3 in DNA: TGTGCCAGCAGCTTGAGGGGACACAGTCAAGAGACCCAGTACTTC.

Many counts were recorded for this clonotype. The V and J genes are TRBV10-3 and TRBJ2-1; D might be TRBD1 (6 bases). Trimming shortened V by 8 bases and J by 7 bases, and 21 bases separated the two germline ends. The germline V gene encodes CDR1 ENHRY and CDR2 SYGVKD. CDR3 length: 15 residues. The CDR3 bases are TGTGCCATCGGCCGGGAACAGGGTGTCAGGAATGAGCAGTTCTTC. Translation gives CAIGREQGVRNEQFF.

This clonotype was recorded many times. J is TRBJ2-2 and V is TRBV6-2 or TRBV6-3, with D possibly TRBD1 on 5 matching bases. The CDR3 has 15 residues. V lost 1 base to trimming and J lost 0 bases, with 6 bases between them. In germline, CDR1 is MNHEY, CDR2 SVGEGT. CDR3 residues: CASSYWTPNTGELFF. In DNA, the CDR3 is TGTGCCAGCAGTTACTGGACACCGAACACCGGGGAGCTGTTTTTT.

This CDR3 is CASRAKNIQYF. CDR3 sequence (DNA): TGTGCCAGCAGGGCCAAAAACATTCAGTACTTC. V and J are TRBV6-1 and TRBJ2-4; unclear D gene. V was pared by 6 bases and J by 1 base, with 1 base between. Germline V gives CDR1 MNHNS, CDR2 SASEGT. The CDR3 extends over 11 amino acids.

Comments on this clonotype: A junction end diverges from the germline sequence, so it may reflect a read error. The chain couples TRBV7-9 to TRBJ1-1, with D possibly TRBD1 on 5 matching bases. CDR1 and CDR2 (germline): SEHNR, FQNEAQ (reference sequence). This CDR3 is built from 11 residues. In DNA form, the CDR3 reads TGTGCCAGCAGCCCTAATTGGGACGCCAACTTT. As protein: CASSPNWDANF.

This clonotype was counted many times. The genes are TRBV25-1 and TRBJ2-1; D possibly corresponds to TRBD1 (6 bases). The germline CDR1 and CDR2 sequences are MGHDK and SYGVNS. The V end was cut by 8 bases, the J end by 11 bases, with 13 bases between. The CDR3 extends over 11 amino acids. CDR3 protein: CASAAGDQQFF. Here the CDR3 DNA reads TGTGCCAGCGCAGCAGGGGACCAGCAGTTCTTC.

This clonotype was counted a few times. The chain couples TRBV12-3 or TRBV12-4 to TRBJ2-1; 9 nucleotides align to TRBD1. The CDR3 is 15 residues long. J gave up 8 bases and V 4 bases, and 9 bases lay outside the gene matches. The CDR3 protein is CASSSRDRESHEQFF. The DNA of the CDR3 is TGTGCCAGCAGTTCGCGGGACAGGGAAAGCCATGAGCAGTTCTTC.

This clonotype was counted ten times or more. This chain uses TRBV7-8 with TRBJ2-2; D remains unclear. With 3 bases removed from V and 6 bases from J, the gap between germline ends came to 17 bases. The CDR3 runs 16 residues. CDR1 is SGHVS and CDR2 is FQNEAQ in the germline V gene. For the CDR3, the DNA is TGTGCCAGCAGCTTGGCCCGGACGGCACTTTCCGGGGAGCTGTTTTTT. It codes for CASSLARTALSGELFF.

This clonotype was recorded only once. V and J are TRBV11-2 and TRBJ2-1; TRBD2 agrees at 7 bases. The length of the CDR3 is 15 residues. V dropped 7 bases and J dropped 4; count of bases not matched to a gene: 10. Germline loops: CDR1 SGHAT, CDR2 FQNNGV. CDR3 region: CASTRLRGRYNEQFF. The CDR3 region has the DNA TGTGCCAGCACTAGATTGCGGGGGAGATACAATGAGCAGTTCTTC. Full variable domain (rest looked up from reference TRBV11-2 and TRBJ2-1): EAGVAQSPRYKIIEKRQSVAFWCNPISGHATLYWYQQILGQGPKLLIQFQNNGVVDDSQLPKDRFSAERLKGVDSTLKIQPAKLEDSAVYLCASTRLRGRYNEQFFGPGTRLTVL.

This chain connects TRBV7-2 to TRBJ2-1; 7 nucleotides align to TRBD1. CDR1 SGHTA and CDR2 FQGNSA come from the germline V gene. The V segment lost 5 bases and the J segment 9 bases; nucleotides outside the gene matches: 4. This CDR3 is built from 12 residues. CDR3 in DNA: TGTGCCAGCAGCGCTACAGGGGTTGAGCAGTTCTTC. Translating it yields CASSATGVEQFF. Filled out from reference TRBV7-2 and TRBJ2-1, the complete variable domain reads GAGVSQSPSNKVTEKGKDVELRCDPISGHTALYWYRQSLGQGLEFLIYFQGNSAPDKSGLPSDRFSAERTGGSVSTLTIQRTQQEDSAVYLCASSATGVEQFFGPGTRLTVL.

The chain recombines TRBV12-3 or TRBV12-4 with TRBJ2-7; 8 bases agree with TRBD2. The CDR3 extends over 13 amino acids. The junction had 8 bases not matched to a gene; V was cut back by 6 bases and J by 7 bases. CDR3 loop: CASRPGLAGEQYF. CDR3 coding DNA: TGTGCCAGCAGACCCGGACTAGCTGGGGAGCAGTACTTC.

At least ten counts were recorded for this clonotype. The V call is TRBV13, the J call TRBJ1-6, with TRBD1 matching over 7 bases. V was clipped by 1 base and J by 7 bases; unmatched bases: 13. There are 18 residues in the CDR3. CDR1 and CDR2 from the germline V gene are PRHDT and FYEKMQ (reference sequence). CDR3 amino acids: CASSLELSMAGGNSPLHF. The CDR3 nucleotides read TGTGCCAGCAGCTTAGAATTATCGATGGCAGGGGGGAATTCACCCCTCCACTTT.

Many counts were recorded for this clonotype. This chain connects TRBV7-8 to TRBJ1-5, with TRBD1 matching 9 bases. Looked up from germline, CDR1 is SGHVS and CDR2 is FQNEAQ. The ends lost 1 base at V and 3 bases at J; junction bases unmatched: 13. The CDR3 length is 19 residues. The CDR3 protein is CASSLVWTGDLLLNQPQHF. The CDR3 DNA reads TGTGCCAGCAGCTTAGTCTGGACAGGGGACCTTCTCCTCAATCAGCCCCAGCATTTT.

The chain links TRBV27 to TRBJ1-6, with D tentatively TRBD1 (6 bases). Trimming cost V 6 bases and J 6 bases, with 12 bases left between them. This CDR3 is 14 amino acids long. Germline assignment: CDR1 MNHEY and CDR2 SMNVEV (reference sequence). Here the CDR3 reads CASRYRVLNSPLHF. Written as DNA, the CDR3 is TGTGCCAGCAGGTACAGGGTGCTTAATTCACCCCTCCACTTT.

The table lists this clonotype with many counts. The chain employs TRBV18 and TRBJ2-1; D is unresolved. The CDR3 covers 13 residues. CDR1 is KGHSH and CDR2 is LQKENI in the germline V gene. With 2 bases removed from V and 6 bases from J, the gap between germline ends came to 8 bases. CDR3 in amino acids: CASSPGVGNEQFF. The CDR3 nucleotides read TGTGCCAGCTCACCAGGAGTCGGCAATGAGCAGTTCTTC.

There are many counts of this clonotype. The rearrangement joins TRBV3-1 to TRBJ2-2; unclear D gene. Trimming shortened V by 2 bases and J by 6 bases, and 10 bases separated the two germline ends. The CDR3 length is 14 residues. Germline V lookup: CDR1 LGHDT, CDR2 YNNKEL (reference sequence). CDR3 DNA: TGTGCCAGCAGCCAAAAGTCTCGGGCCGGGGAGCTGTTTTTT. Its translation is CASSQKSRAGELFF.